Sequencing of this TCR beta chain was carried out in a study of blood T cells in healthy people across ages. This clonotype has more than one count but fewer than ten. Its antigen remains unidentified. Next came a second PCR, run for about 7 to 12 cycles, which used a sample-barcoded 5' primer along with a J-beta primer mix. Each of the cDNA molecules was tagged by a template-switch adaptor with 12 random nucleotides. In TCRdb, the 5' RACE reads were re-called with MiXCR into one record per CDR3 protein. Of 850,000 to 1,100,000 distinct CDR3 sequences listed, around two fifths are singletons. Germline V gene data show CDR1 as SEHNR and CDR2 as FQNEAQ (reference sequence). The V end was cut by 4 bases, the J end by 10 bases, with 16 bases between. The CDR3 runs 13 residues. The study, taken as a whole, reports: More naive CD4+ cells and higher diversity were found in long-lived than in aged donors. TCR beta diversity per million T cells fell roughly linearly with age.

Sequencing input: blood. The rearrangement joins TRBV7-9 to TRBJ1-1, with a tentative D call TRBD1 (6 bases). This TCR came from a man aged 18 to 29 in good health. As DNA, the CDR3 is TGTGCCAGCAGCTCCTTTGGGGGGCTAGGAGCTTTCTTT. It is translated as CASSSFGGLGAFF.